The present TCR beta chain was sequenced within a study of regulatory T cells in long-lasting Graves disease. The CDR3 has 13 residues. Germline V gene data show CDR1 as KGHSH and CDR2 as LQKENI. V shed 6 bases and J 5 bases; nucleotides not matched to a gene: 7. Time point meaning: newly diagnosed GD, antithyroid drugs for less than 3 months. TCR sequences were obtained from RNA taken from PBMCs. Arm-PCR of CDR3 regions with iRepertoire HTBI primers generated TCR beta libraries. Via MiXCR, TCRdb re-called the multiplex PCR reads, giving one row per CDR3 protein. The table lists approximately 470,000 distinct CDR3 sequences, under 20% of them singletons. This sample was also put to use in a study of T cells in Graves' hyperthyroidism and ophthalmopathy.

V and J are TRBV18 and TRBJ2-7; TRBD2 aligns across 7 bases. The clonotype originates from a man aged 35-49 years with Graves disease. Sequenced material: peripheral blood mononuclear cells (PBMCs), taken at new diagnosis, from a patient treated with antithyroid drugs. The CDR3 here is CASSGGRYDEQYF. The CDR3 bases are TGTGCCAGCTCCGGCGGGAGATATGACGAGCAGTACTTC.